The source of this T cell receptor (beta chain) is a study of Graves' ophthalmopathy and Graves' hyperthyroidism (dated by TCRdb to 2017 to 2018). Regarding the study in general: Hyperthyroidism was considered stable if no progression to ophthalmopathy occurred within 18 months of follow-up. To explore V-J signatures distinguishing ophthalmopathy from hyperthyroidism, a discovery set of about a hundred patients (roughly 45 ophthalmopathy, over 55 stable hyperthyroidism) was enrolled. The independent validation cohort included around 19 hyperthyroidism patients plus 17 patients who later progressed from hyperthyroidism to ophthalmopathy. Once sampling was done, hyperthyroidism patients were given methimazole at a starting dose of 30 mg daily, while ophthalmopathy patients were given high-dose intravenous methylprednisolone. T-cell repertoires of thyroid tissue and blood were compared in 5 or 6 hyperthyroidism patients. The study used TCR beta repertoire signatures to distinguish Graves' ophthalmopathy from Graves' hyperthyroidism and to predict progression to ophthalmopathy. In total, some 130 blood samples were TCR-sequenced: under 45 ophthalmopathy, 80 or so hyperthyroidism and roughly 17 hyperthyroidism-to-ophthalmopathy patients.

For repertoire sequencing, the TCR beta CDR3 regions were amplified from RNA transcripts. The first round of RT-PCR was done with HTBI primers and the Qiagen OneStep RT-PCR kit, and was followed by a second round of multiplex PCR, then size selection and purification. The libraries underwent paired-end sequencing with 100 bp reads on an Illumina HiSeq2000. Regarding the original processing steps: SOAPnuke was used to process the reads, throwing out any read that had adapters, had uncalled bases, had a mean Phred below 15, or lacked an exact constant-primer or identifier match. COPE v1.2.5 was used to merge high-quality paired reads. Clonotypes were defined as unique nucleotide sequences and were aligned to IMGT TRB V, D and J references using MiTCR v1.1. Only V-J combinations with frequency above 0.0001 were analysed, covering approximately 99% of repertoires. A TCR clonal expansion and chaos score per V-J combination was defined as the ratio of F50 clonal expansion to chaos observed in the TCRdist matrix. Welch's t-statistics and random forest were used to narrow the features down to approximately 13 V-J combinations, which were then fed into a naive Bayes classifier. The similarity between thyroid and blood repertoires was quantified using the Morisita-Horn index. The raw public data were reprocessed by TCRdb itself: fastp quality trimming at Q25, MiXCR clonotype calling, in-frame beta chains only. Each CDR3 protein appears once, grouped with its most common genes and DNA. The V and J calls and clone size are TCRdb's, not the authors'. Counted in this sample were over a million distinct CDR3 sequences; about 36% of them appeared once. Roughly 11% of the sample is taken by the ten largest.

The study at large found these results: In cross-validation, the 13-signature model distinguished ophthalmopathy from stable hyperthyroidism with approximately 90% sensitivity and roughly 84% specificity, while in the test set the corresponding values were about 79% and 69%. No statistical method was used to set the sample size in advance, and the investigators knew which group each participant was assigned to. Most expanded thyroid clonotypes with a frequency above 0.001 also appeared in blood, which suggests that blood repertoires may reflect the immune response in the thyroid. In validation, the model predicted ophthalmopathy progression with 70.59% sensitivity and roughly 78% specificity; roughly eleven predicted patients were CT-confirmed with GO in a median of approximately six months.

Hyperthyroidism patients were newly diagnosed, were aged 18 to 65 years, and had a disease duration under 2 months. Patients were excluded if they had other autoimmune diseases, uncontrolled infections, pregnancy or lactation. Diagnosis was based on clinical symptoms, serum thyroxine, TRAb, thyroid ultrasound and orbital computed tomography. Total RNA was extracted with Trizol reagent and quality-checked on an Agilent 2100 Bioanalyzer. At least ten counts were recorded for this clonotype. Its antigen is unknown. Per-base qualities were not stored, and no clone one base away is much larger. The CDR3 measures 15 amino acids from cysteine to phenylalanine. CDR3 DNA only is kept here, 45 bases in frame from base 1. At the junction V is shortened by 1 base and J by 1 base, with 11 bases in between. In the germline V gene, CDR1 corresponds to SGDLS and CDR2 to YYNGEE.

The receptor was derived from an adult man with Graves' hyperthyroidism. The sample was peripheral blood or thyroid tissue (not recorded which). The chain couples TRBV9 to TRBJ1-1; the D gene is perhaps TRBD1, from 6 matching bases. Here the CDR3 is given as CASSVTGQKNTEAFF. The sequenced DNA is TGTGCCAGCAGCGTAACCGGACAGAAGAACACTGAAGCTTTCTTT.